The 5 T cell receptor beta chains listed next were all sequenced from one sample in a study of liver allograft versus peripheral blood T cells. Turning to the study itself: Intrahepatic T cell receptor repertoires from transplanted livers were compared against repertoires in recipients' peripheral blood.

TCRdb re-called the reads through MiXCR, storing one row per CDR3 protein. The data contain about 9,200 distinct CDR3 sequences, more than 25% of them seen just once; the ten biggest clones take up 7.5% to 9%. The receptors were sampled from a human patient who had a liver transplant. The T cells may partly be graft donor cells.

This clonotype appeared once. The CDR3 coding sequence is TGTGCCAGCAGTTTAGCCGGGGAGGACACTGAAGCTTTCTTT. Translation gives CASSLAGEDTEAFF. J is TRBJ1-1 and V is TRBV28; D not resolved. This CDR3 region has 14 residues. Trimming stripped 2 bases from V and 3 bases from J, with 10 bases between. The germline CDR1 and CDR2 sequences are MDHEN and SYDVKM.

This clonotype is labeled medium-sized. This sequence joins TRBV19 and TRBJ1-2, with D maybe TRBD1 (6 bases). The CDR3 consists of 14 residues. V was cut by 7 bases and J by 7 bases, with 19 bases left in between. Looked up from germline, CDR1 is LNHDA and CDR2 is SQIVND (reference sequence). The CDR3 sequence is CASNLRGIGGGYTF. In nucleotides, the CDR3 is TGTGCCAGTAATCTCAGGGGAATCGGGGGTGGCTACACCTTC.

This clonotype counts as medium-sized. The rearrangement links TRBV7-2 to TRBJ1-2, with a possible D match to TRBD1 (5 bases). Trimming took off 3 bases at V and 6 bases at J, with 8 bases between the two ends. Germline CDR1 SGHTA, CDR2 FQGNSA. The CDR3 spans 12 residues. CDR3 protein: CASSFGTHGYTF. The CDR3 DNA follows: TGTGCCAGCAGCTTCGGGACTCATGGCTACACCTTC.

J is TRBJ2-3 and V is TRBV5-5, with D tentatively TRBD1 (5 bases). Trimming pared 6 bases from V and 2 bases from J, leaving 19 bases between. The length of the CDR3 is 16 residues. The germline CDR1 and CDR2 sequences are SGHKS and YYEKEE (reference sequence). CDR3 protein: CASIRQGSLTTDTQYF. The CDR3 DNA reads as TGTGCCAGCATCCGGCAGGGCTCGCTTACCACAGATACGCAGTATTTT.

This clonotype has only a few counts. This rearrangement joins TRBV11-2 to TRBJ2-3; D is unresolved. This CDR3 has 14 residues. CDR1 and CDR2 (germline): SGHAT, FQNNGV. Trimming shortened V by 0 bases and J by 4 bases, and 8 bases separated the two germline ends. This CDR3 is CASSLDPRADTQYF. CDR3 in DNA: TGTGCCAGCAGCTTAGATCCCCGGGCAGATACGCAGTATTTT.